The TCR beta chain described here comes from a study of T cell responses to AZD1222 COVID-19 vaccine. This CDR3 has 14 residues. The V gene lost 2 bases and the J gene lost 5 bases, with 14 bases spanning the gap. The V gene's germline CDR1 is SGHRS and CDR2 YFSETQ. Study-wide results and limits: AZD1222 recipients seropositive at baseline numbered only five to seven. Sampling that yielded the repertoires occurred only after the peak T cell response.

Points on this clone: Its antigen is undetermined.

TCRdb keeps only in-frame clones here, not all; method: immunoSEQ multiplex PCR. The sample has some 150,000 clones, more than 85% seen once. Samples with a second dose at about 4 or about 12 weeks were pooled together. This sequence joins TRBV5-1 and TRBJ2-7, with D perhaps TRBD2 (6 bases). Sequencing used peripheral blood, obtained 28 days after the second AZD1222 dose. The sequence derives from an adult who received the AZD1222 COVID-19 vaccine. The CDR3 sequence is CASSFNRGINEQYF. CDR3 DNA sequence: TGCGCCAGCAGCTTTAACCGGGGGATAAACGAGCAGTACTTC.